These 6 T cell receptor beta chains came from one sample sequenced in a study of vaccination and CD4 T cells after COVID-19. With the Oncomine TCR Beta short-read assay, DNA from cultured CD4+ T cells was sequenced. Each CDR3 protein gets one entry after TCRdb re-called the PCR reads with MiXCR. This table has 5,000 or so distinct CDR3 sequences, roughly 40% appearing once. Their antigens remain unidentified. The treatment denotes: roughly ten-day PBMC culture with coronavirus spike peptide pools or control peptides (ViraFEST assay). Sequenced material: CD4+ T cells from blood, cultured in vitro, taken after SARS-CoV-2 vaccination. These receptors all stem from a human donor who had recovered from COVID-19.

This clonotype appeared a few times. V gene TRBV12-3 or TRBV12-4 combines with J gene TRBJ1-2; the D is unclear. The CDR3 runs 11 residues. V dropped 3 bases and J dropped 7 bases, with 6 bases sitting between them. The CDR3 sequence: CASSFGVGYTF. In nucleotides, the CDR3 is TGTGCCAGCAGTTTCGGGGTTGGCTACACCTTC.

The chain recombines TRBV15 with TRBJ2-2; D is unresolved. CDR3 length: 14 residues. Germline-derived CDR1 and CDR2 are LNHNV and YYDKDF (reference sequence). Between the trimmed V and J ends, which lost 0 bases and 7 bases, there was a span of 9 bases. CDR3: CATSRDRLDGELFF. CDR3 in DNA: TGTGCCACCAGCAGAGATCGGCTTGACGGGGAGCTGTTTTTT.

The V and J genes are TRBV19 and TRBJ1-2; no clear D gene. The germline V gene has CDR1 LNHDA and CDR2 SQIVND (reference sequence). V shed 3 bases and J shed 6 bases, with 11 bases lying between them. The CDR3 sequence is 13 residues long. As DNA, the CDR3 is TGTGCCAGTAGTATGCGTAGGGATGATGGCTACACCTTC. It yields the protein CASSMRRDDGYTF.

This clonotype has just a few counts. This chain uses TRBV27 with TRBJ1-1; D remains ambiguous. The V and J ends lost 3 bases and 8 bases respectively, with 16 bases between them. This CDR3 has 14 residues. Looked up from germline, CDR1 is MNHEY and CDR2 is SMNVEV (reference sequence). DNA for the CDR3: TGTGCCAGCAGTTTTACGCCATTACAGAGAGAAGCTTTCTTT. Translation: CASSFTPLQREAFF.

Comment on this clonotype: The junction and the germline gene differ at one end; a read error may be behind it. As DNA, the CDR3 is TGCAGTGCTAGAGATGTGCGGGGGGGGTACAATGAGCAGATCTTC. Translating gives CSARDVRGGYNEQIF. The V gene is TRBV20-1, the J gene TRBJ2-1; 9 bases line up with TRBD2. Germline assignment: CDR1 DFQATT and CDR2 SNEGSKA (reference sequence). The CDR3 is 15 amino acids.

This clonotype was counted a few times. This chain uses TRBV2 with TRBJ2-3, with TRBD2 as a possible D gene (5 bases). Trimming shortened V by 7 bases and J by 0 bases, and 14 bases separated the two germline ends. The length of the CDR3 is 15 residues. Germline lookup yields CDR1 SNHLY and CDR2 FYNNEI. The CDR3 DNA reads TGTGCCAGCAAGCGGCGAGACTTTAGCACAGATACGCAGTATTTT. This encodes CASKRRDFSTDTQYF.